The clone carrying this TCR beta chain was seen once. The data were obtained in a study of cytomegalovirus exposure and HLA in healthy donors. Sequenced by immunoSEQ multiplex PCR; TCRdb stores in-frame clones only, minus some. Of over 150,000 clones in the sample, around 85% were seen once. This sequence was found in a woman aged 25 to 39 in good health and CMV-seronegative. Sequenced material: PBMCs.

The CDR3 reads CASRSSWGMNTEAFF. For the CDR3, the DNA is TGTGCCAGTCGCTCGTCCTGGGGCATGAACACTGAAGCTTTCTTT. The V and J genes are TRBV19 and TRBJ1-1, with D tentatively TRBD1 (5 bases). Trimming stripped 8 bases from V and 0 bases from J, with 16 bases between. Germline V lookup: CDR1 LNHDA, CDR2 SQIVND (reference sequence). This CDR3 spans 15 amino acids.